These 11 T cell receptor beta chains were all obtained from the same sample, sequenced in a study of blood T cell repertoires in COVID-19. The table came from immunoSEQ multiplex PCR; TCRdb's copy has only in-frame clones and leaves some out. The data show approximately 250,000 clones, approximately 85% seen once. Sequencing used peripheral blood. The receptor source for this set is a man between 50 and 59 years old with COVID-19, enrolled during active disease.

This chain uses TRBV2 with TRBJ1-2, with a possible D match to TRBD1 (6 bases). The CDR3 has 14 residues. CDR1 and CDR2 from the germline V gene are SNHLY and FYNNEI. Trimming left V 7 bases short and J 2 bases short, with 14 bases between. Here the CDR3 reads CASTGGAENYGYTF. The DNA for the CDR3 is TGTGCCAGCACGGGGGGGGCTGAAAACTATGGCTACACCTTC. The entire variable domain, with the rest obtained from reference TRBV2 and TRBJ1-2, is as follows: EPEVTQTPSHQVTQMGQEVILRCVPISNHLYFYWYRQILGQKVEFLVSFYNNEISEKSEIFDDQFSVERPDGSNFTLKIRSTKLEDSAMYFCASTGGAENYGYTFGSGTRLTVV.

The V and J genes are TRBV2 and TRBJ2-7; D possibly corresponds to TRBD2 (5 bases). From germline, CDR1 is SNHLY and CDR2 FYNNEI. The ends were cut back, 3 bases at V and 3 bases at J, with 9 bases in the middle. This CDR3 spans 13 amino acids. In DNA, the CDR3 is TGTGCCAGCAGTGAGGGAGCTAACTACGAGCAGTACTTC. This codes for CASSEGANYEQYF.

The chain recombines TRBV11-3 with TRBJ2-5, with 9 bases aligning to TRBD2. CDR1 is SGHNT and CDR2 is YENEEA in the germline V gene. Losses at the gene ends were 5 bases for V and 4 bases for J; bases not matched to a gene: 11. The CDR3 sequence is 16 residues long. The CDR3 DNA reads as TGTGCCAGCAGCATGCGTAGCGGGGGCGGGGGAGAGACCCAGTACTTC. The encoded protein is CASSMRSGGGGETQYF.

This clone was observed a handful of times. The chain links TRBV30 to TRBJ2-2, with D perhaps TRBD1 (5 bases). The germline V gene has CDR1 GTSNPN and CDR2 SVGIG (reference sequence). The CDR3 length is 17 residues. Trimming took 3 bases from V and 1 from J, leaving 18 bases between them. The CDR3 region is CAWSPWGRSLNTGELFF. As DNA, the CDR3 is TGTGCCTGGAGCCCCTGGGGCAGGTCCTTGAACACCGGGGAGCTGTTTTTT.

This clone was detected only once. The chain carries TRBV13 and TRBJ1-1, with TRBD1 as a possible D gene (5 bases). The CDR3 is 13 residues long. Trimming took off 4 bases at V and 5 bases at J, with 11 bases between the two ends. Germline values: CDR1 PRHDT, CDR2 FYEKMQ (reference sequence). This CDR3 is CASSSTERTEAFF. The CDR3 nucleotides are TGTGCCAGCAGCTCGACAGAGAGAACTGAAGCTTTCTTT.

The chain joins TRBV7-2 to TRBJ2-7, with 9 nucleotides matching TRBD2. The J segment lost 5 bases and the V segment lost 2 bases, leaving 7 bases of the junction unmatched. The CDR3 contains 15 residues. CDR1 is SGHTA and CDR2 is FQGNSA in the germline V gene. The CDR3 reads CASSLSGGGADEQYF. The CDR3 DNA follows: TGTGCCAGCAGCTTAAGCGGCGGGGGGGCGGACGAGCAGTACTTC.

V and J are TRBV27 and TRBJ1-2; no clear D gene. Trimming cost V 5 bases and J 8 bases, with 18 bases left between them. Germline assignment: CDR1 MNHEY and CDR2 SMNVEV (reference sequence). This CDR3 has 14 residues. CDR3 region: CASSPREGWKGYTF. CDR3 DNA sequence: TGTGCCAGCAGTCCCCGGGAGGGATGGAAAGGCTACACCTTC.

V gene TRBV28 combines with J gene TRBJ1-2; no definite D call. Germline CDR1 and CDR2: MDHEN and SYDVKM. The V end was cut by 1 base, the J end by 3 bases, with 6 bases between. This CDR3 is 13 amino acids long. CDR3 sequence: CASSLSADYGYTF. The CDR3 nucleotides are TGTGCCAGCAGTTTATCGGCGGACTATGGCTACACCTTC.

The rearrangement joins TRBV29-1 to TRBJ2-1; 7 bases agree with TRBD2. V trimming: 6 bases; J trimming: 1 base; junction bases outside the gene matches: 9. Germline CDR1 SQVTM, CDR2 ANQGSEA. The CDR3 has 15 amino acids. CDR3 amino acids: CSVAGGGSSYNEQFF. In DNA, the CDR3 is TGCAGCGTAGCAGGCGGGGGTTCTTCCTACAATGAGCAGTTCTTC.

The chain has TRBV20-1 and TRBJ1-5; D is unresolved. The CDR3 spans 11 residues. V lost 8 bases, J lost 7 bases, and 12 bases lay in between. The germline CDR1 and CDR2 sequences are DFQATT and SNEGSKA (reference sequence). The CDR3 bases are TGCAGTTCATTTTACTCCCAGCCCCAGCATTTT. It yields the protein CSSFYSQPQHF.

A word on this clone: The sample holds other DNA sequences that translate to the same CDR3. The V call is TRBV18, the J call TRBJ2-3; 8 bases map to TRBD2. Germline CDR1 reads KGHSH; CDR2 reads LQKENI. The CDR3 totals 14 residues. V shed 3 bases and J 3 bases; nucleotides not matched to a gene: 2. The CDR3 DNA is TGTGCCAGCTCACCGGCGGGGGGAACAGATACGCAGTATTTT. Translation gives CASSPAGGTDTQYF.